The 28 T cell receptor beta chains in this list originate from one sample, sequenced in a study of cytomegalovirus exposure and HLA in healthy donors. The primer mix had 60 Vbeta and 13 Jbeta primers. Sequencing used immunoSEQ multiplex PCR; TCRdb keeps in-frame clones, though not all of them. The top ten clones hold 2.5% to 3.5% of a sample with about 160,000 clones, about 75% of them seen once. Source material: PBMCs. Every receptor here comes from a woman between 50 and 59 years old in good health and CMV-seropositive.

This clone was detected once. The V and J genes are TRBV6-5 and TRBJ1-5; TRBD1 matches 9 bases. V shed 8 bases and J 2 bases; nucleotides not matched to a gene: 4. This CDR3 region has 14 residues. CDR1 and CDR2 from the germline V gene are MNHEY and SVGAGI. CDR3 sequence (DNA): TGTGCCAGCGGGGGACAGGGCGGCAATCAGCCCCAGCATTTT. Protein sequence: CASGGQGGNQPQHF.

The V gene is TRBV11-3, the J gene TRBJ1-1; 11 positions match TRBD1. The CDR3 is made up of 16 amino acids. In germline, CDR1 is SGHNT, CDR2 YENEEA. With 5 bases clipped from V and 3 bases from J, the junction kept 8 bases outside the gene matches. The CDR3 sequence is CASSPGQGEGYTEAFF. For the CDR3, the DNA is TGTGCCAGCAGCCCGGGACAGGGGGAGGGGTACACTGAAGCTTTCTTT.

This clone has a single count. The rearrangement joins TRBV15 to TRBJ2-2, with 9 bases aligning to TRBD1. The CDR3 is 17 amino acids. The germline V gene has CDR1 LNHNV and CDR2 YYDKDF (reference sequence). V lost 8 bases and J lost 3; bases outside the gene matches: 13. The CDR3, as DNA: TGTGCCACCGAAACCGGGACAGGGCGGGTAGACACCGGGGAGCTGTTTTTT. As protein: CATETGTGRVDTGELFF.

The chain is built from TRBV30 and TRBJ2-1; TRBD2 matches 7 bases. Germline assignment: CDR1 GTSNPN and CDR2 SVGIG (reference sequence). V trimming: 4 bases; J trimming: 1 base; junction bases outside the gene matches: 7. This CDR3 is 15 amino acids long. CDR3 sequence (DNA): TGTGCCTGGACCGCGGGGGACCCGTCCTACAATGAGCAGTTCTTC. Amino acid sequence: CAWTAGDPSYNEQFF.

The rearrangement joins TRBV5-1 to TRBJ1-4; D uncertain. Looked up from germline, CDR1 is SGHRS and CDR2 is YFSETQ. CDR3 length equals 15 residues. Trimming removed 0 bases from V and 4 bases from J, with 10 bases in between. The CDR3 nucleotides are TGCGCCAGCAGCTTGGAAACAAACGTTAATGAAAAACTGTTTTTT. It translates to CASSLETNVNEKLFF. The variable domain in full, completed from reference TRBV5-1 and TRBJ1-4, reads KAGVTQTPRYLIKTRGQQVTLSCSPISGHRSVSWYQQTPGQGLQFLFEYFSETQRNKGNFPGRFSGRQFSNSRSEMNVSTLELGDSALYLCASSLETNVNEKLFFGSGTQLSVL.

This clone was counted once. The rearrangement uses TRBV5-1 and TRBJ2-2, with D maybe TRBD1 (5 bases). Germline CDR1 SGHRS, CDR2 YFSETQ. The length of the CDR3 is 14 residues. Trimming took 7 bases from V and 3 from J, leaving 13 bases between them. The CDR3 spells CASLWGPDTGELFF. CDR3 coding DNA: TGCGCCAGCCTCTGGGGCCCGGACACCGGGGAGCTGTTTTTT.

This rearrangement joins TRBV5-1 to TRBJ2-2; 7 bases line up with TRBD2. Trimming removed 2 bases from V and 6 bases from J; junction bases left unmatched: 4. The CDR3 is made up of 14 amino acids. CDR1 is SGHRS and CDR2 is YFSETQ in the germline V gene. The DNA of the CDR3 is TGCGCCAGCAGCTTAGGGACTAAGCCCGGGGAGCTGTTTTTT. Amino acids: CASSLGTKPGELFF.

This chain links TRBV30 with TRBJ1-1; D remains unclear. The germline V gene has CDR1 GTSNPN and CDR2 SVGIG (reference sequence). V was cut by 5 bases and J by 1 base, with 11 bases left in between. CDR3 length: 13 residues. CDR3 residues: CAWVPSKNTEAFF. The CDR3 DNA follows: TGTGCCTGGGTCCCCTCTAAGAACACTGAAGCTTTCTTT.

The CDR3 nucleotides are TGTGCCAGCACCACCCGGTTTATTGATAGCAATCAGCCCCAGCATTTT. Protein sequence: CASTTRFIDSNQPQHF. This chain uses TRBV6-6 with TRBJ1-5; D remains unclear. Germline V CDR1 and CDR2: MNHNY, SVGAGI (reference sequence). Trimming left V 7 bases short and J 0 bases short, with 16 bases between. CDR3 size: 16 residues.

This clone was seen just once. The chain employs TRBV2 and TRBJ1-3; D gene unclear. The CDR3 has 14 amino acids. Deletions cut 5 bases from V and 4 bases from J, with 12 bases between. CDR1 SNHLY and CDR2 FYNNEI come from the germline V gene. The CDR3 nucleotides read TGTGCCAGCAGTCGGGGTGTAGAAGGAAACACCATATATTTT. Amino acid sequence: CASSRGVEGNTIYF.

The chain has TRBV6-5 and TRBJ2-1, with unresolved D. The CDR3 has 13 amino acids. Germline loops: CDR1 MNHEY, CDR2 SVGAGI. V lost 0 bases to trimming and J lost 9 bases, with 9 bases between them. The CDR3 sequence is CASSYSIGGEQFF. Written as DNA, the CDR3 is TGTGCCAGCAGTTACTCAATCGGTGGTGAGCAGTTCTTC.

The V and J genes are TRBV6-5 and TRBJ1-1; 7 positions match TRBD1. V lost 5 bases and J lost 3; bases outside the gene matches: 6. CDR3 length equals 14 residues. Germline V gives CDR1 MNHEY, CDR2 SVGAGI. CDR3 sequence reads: CASSTWDSDTEAFF. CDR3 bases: TGTGCCAGCAGTACCTGGGACAGTGACACTGAAGCTTTCTTT.

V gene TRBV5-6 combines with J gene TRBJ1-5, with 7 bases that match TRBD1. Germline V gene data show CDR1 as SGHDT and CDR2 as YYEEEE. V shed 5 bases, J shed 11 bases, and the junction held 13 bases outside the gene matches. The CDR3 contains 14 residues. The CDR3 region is CASSLRDSRLTQHF. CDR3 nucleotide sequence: TGTGCCAGCAGTCTCCGGGACAGTCGGTTAACCCAGCATTTT.

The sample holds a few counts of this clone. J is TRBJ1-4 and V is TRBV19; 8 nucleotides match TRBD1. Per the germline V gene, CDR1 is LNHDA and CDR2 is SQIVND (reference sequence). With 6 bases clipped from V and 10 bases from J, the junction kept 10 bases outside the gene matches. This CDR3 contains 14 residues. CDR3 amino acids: CASSHGTGSGKLFF. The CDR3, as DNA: TGTGCCAGTAGCCATGGGACAGGAAGCGGAAAACTGTTTTTT.

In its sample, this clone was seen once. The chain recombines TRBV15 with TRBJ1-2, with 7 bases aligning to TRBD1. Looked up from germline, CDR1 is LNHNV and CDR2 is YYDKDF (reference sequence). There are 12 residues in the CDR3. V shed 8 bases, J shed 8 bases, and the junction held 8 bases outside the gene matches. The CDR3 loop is CATLGGAEGYTF. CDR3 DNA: TGTGCCACCCTAGGGGGCGCGGAAGGCTACACCTTC.

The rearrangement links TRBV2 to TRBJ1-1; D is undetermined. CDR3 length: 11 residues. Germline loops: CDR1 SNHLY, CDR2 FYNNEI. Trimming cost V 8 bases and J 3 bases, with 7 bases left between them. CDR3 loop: CASLFDTEAFF. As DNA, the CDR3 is TGTGCCAGCCTTTTCGACACTGAAGCTTTCTTT.

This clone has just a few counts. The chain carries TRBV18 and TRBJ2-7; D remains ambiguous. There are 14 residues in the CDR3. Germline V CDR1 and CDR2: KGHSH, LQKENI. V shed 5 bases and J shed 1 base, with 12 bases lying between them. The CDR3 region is CASSGQDSSYEQYF. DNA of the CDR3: TGTGCCAGCTCAGGCCAAGATTCGTCCTACGAGCAGTACTTC.

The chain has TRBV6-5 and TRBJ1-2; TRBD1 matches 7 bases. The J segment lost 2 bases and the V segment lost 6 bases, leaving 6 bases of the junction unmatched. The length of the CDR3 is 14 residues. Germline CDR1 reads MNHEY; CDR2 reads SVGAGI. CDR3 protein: CASRVTGVNYGYTF. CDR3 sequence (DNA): TGTGCCAGCAGGGTAACAGGGGTCAACTATGGCTACACCTTC.

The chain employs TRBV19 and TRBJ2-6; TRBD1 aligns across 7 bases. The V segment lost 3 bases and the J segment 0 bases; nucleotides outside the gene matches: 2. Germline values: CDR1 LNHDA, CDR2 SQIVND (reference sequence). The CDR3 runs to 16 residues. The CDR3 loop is CASSMGQFSGANVLTF. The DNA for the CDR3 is TGTGCCAGTAGTATGGGACAGTTCTCTGGGGCCAACGTCCTGACTTTC.

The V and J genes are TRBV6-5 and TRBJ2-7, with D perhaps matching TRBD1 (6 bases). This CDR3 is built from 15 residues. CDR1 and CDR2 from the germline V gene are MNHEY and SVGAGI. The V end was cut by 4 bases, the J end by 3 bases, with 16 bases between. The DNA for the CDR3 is TGTGCCAGCAGTTCTTTAGACAGGATCGGCTACGAGCAGTACTTC. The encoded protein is CASSSLDRIGYEQYF.

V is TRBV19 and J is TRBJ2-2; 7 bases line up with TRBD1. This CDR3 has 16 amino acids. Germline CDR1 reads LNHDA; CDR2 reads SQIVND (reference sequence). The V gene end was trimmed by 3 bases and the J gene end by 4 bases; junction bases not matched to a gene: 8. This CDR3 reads CASSIGRQGRTGELFF. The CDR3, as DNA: TGTGCCAGTAGTATTGGGAGACAGGGACGCACCGGGGAGCTGTTTTTT.

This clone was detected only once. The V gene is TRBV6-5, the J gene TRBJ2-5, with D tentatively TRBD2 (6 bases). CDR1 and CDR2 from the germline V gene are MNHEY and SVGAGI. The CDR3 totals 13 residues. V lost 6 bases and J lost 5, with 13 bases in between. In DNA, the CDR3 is TGTGCCAGCAGCCGTGGGGGGAGGGAGACCCAGTACTTC. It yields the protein CASSRGGRETQYF.

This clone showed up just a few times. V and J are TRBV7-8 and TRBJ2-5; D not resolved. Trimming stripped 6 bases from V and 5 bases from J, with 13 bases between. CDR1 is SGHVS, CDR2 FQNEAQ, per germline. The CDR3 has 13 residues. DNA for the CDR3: TGTGCCAGCAGTCCCCCTCGGCGGGAGACCCAGTACTTC. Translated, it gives CASSPPRRETQYF.

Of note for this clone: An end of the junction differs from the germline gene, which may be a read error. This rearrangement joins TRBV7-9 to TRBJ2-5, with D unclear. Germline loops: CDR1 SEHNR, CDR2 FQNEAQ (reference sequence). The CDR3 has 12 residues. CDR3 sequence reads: CSSSRERETQYF. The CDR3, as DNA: TGTTCCAGCAGTAGAGAACGAGAGACCCAGTACTTC.

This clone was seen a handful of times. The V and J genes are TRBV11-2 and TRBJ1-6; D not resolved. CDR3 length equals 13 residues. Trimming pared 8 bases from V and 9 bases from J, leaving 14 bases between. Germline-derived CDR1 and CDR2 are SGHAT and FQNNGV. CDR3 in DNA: TGTGCCAGCTCGATCGGGGTCGGTTCACCCCTCCACTTT. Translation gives CASSIGVGSPLHF.

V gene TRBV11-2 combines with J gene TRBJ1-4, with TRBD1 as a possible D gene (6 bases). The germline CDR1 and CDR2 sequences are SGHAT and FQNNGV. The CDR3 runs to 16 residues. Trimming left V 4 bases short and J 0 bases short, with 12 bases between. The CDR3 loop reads CASSSLAGATNEKLFF. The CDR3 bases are TGTGCCAGCAGCTCACTGGCAGGGGCAACTAATGAAAAACTGTTTTTT.

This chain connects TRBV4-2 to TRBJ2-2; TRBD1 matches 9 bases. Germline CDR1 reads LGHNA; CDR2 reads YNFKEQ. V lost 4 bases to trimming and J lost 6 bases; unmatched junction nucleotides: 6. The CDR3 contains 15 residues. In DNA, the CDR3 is TGTGCCAGCAGCCCGGGACAGGGAGAGGCCGGGGAGCTGTTTTTT. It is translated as CASSPGQGEAGELFF.

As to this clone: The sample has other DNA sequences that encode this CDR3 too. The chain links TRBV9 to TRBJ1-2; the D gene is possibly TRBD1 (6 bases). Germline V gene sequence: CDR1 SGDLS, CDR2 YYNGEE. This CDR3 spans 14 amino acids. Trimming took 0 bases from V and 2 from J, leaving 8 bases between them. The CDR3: CASSVEDRNYGYTF. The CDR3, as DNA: TGTGCCAGCAGCGTAGAAGACAGGAACTATGGCTACACCTTC.